The 27 T cell receptor beta chains given below trace back to one sample, sequenced in a study of blood T cell repertoires in COVID-19. Produced via immunoSEQ multiplex PCR; TCRdb's table is partial and in-frame only. The sample yields 93,000 or so clones, 84% seen once. The source material was peripheral blood. The receptors originated from a human donor in a cohort sampled during active or convalescent COVID-19.

Only one count was recorded for this clone. The chain has TRBV21-1 and TRBJ1-2; TRBD1, the D gene given by the table, was not confirmed from the DNA. TRBV21-1 is noted as a pseudogene. This CDR3 has 17 amino acids. DNA of the CDR3: TGTGCCAGCAGCAAAGACAGAACTCTATCCCTATACTATGGCTACACCTTC. Amino acid sequence: CASSKDRTLSLYYGYTF.

The CDR3 DNA reads as TGTGCCAGCAGTTTCGGCGGTGGCTACACCTTC. It codes for CASSFGGGYTF. The chain is built from TRBV12-3 or TRBV12-4 and TRBJ1-2; no reliable D call. The germline V and J ends were trimmed by 3 bases and 7 bases, with 6 bases remaining between them. The CDR3 has 11 amino acids.

V gene TRBV30 combines with J gene TRBJ1-4, with D unclear. CDR1 GTSNPN and CDR2 SVGIG come from the germline V gene (reference sequence). The V end was cut by 3 bases, the J end by 12 bases, with 20 bases between. The CDR3 length is 14 residues. CDR3 sequence (DNA): TGTGCCTGGAGCCCCGCCCGGCCTTATGCGGAACTGTTTTTT. Amino acids: CAWSPARPYAELFF.

The chain recombines TRBV6-5 with TRBJ1-1; 9 bases align to TRBD1. CDR3 length equals 12 residues. V was pared by 4 bases and J by 10 bases, with 4 bases of the junction left unmatched. The germline V gene has CDR1 MNHEY and CDR2 SVGAGI. CDR3 in DNA: TGTGCCAGCAGTTGGGACAGGGTATCAGCTTTCTTT. This gives the protein CASSWDRVSAFF.

The CDR3 spells CASSLGGDDAFF. The CDR3 coding sequence is TGCGCCAGCAGCTTAGGGGGGGATGATGCTTTCTTT. This sequence joins TRBV5-1 and TRBJ1-1; D possibly corresponds to TRBD1 (6 bases). The CDR3 is 12 amino acids. CDR1 is SGHRS, CDR2 YFSETQ, per germline. V lost 2 bases to trimming and J lost 11 bases, with 13 bases between them.

This rearrangement joins TRBV12-3 or TRBV12-4 to TRBJ1-5; D gene ambiguous. Trimming took off 2 bases at V and 7 bases at J, with 9 bases between the two ends. The CDR3 extends over 13 amino acids. CDR3: CASSLRGYQPQHF. As DNA, the CDR3 is TGTGCCAGCAGTTTACGGGGATACCAGCCCCAGCATTTT.

In this sample, this clone turned up once. CDR3 in DNA: TGCGCCAGCAGCGGGGGACAGCCTGGTAATCGCTACGAGCAGTACTTC. Translation gives CASSGGQPGNRYEQYF. The chain combines TRBV5-1 with TRBJ2-7; 7 positions match TRBD1. Unmatched junction bases numbered 13, after V lost 4 bases and J lost 3 bases. Germline V gene sequence: CDR1 SGHRS, CDR2 YFSETQ. This CDR3 is built from 16 residues.

The rearrangement uses TRBV7-8 and TRBJ1-2; D gene uncertain. This CDR3 region has 13 residues. Germline CDR1 reads SGHVS; CDR2 reads FQNEAQ. V lost 4 bases and J 6 bases, leaving 12 bases between the germline ends. The CDR3 spells CASSSSREDGYTF. CDR3 DNA sequence: TGTGCCAGCAGCTCCTCACGAGAAGATGGCTACACCTTC.

V usage is TRBV4-3 and J usage is TRBJ2-6; a possible D gene is TRBD1 (6 bases). CDR1 LGHNA and CDR2 YSLEER come from the germline V gene. CDR3 length: 22 residues. The germline V and J ends were trimmed by 3 bases and 0 bases, with 27 bases remaining between them. The CDR3 reads CASSQAAGVLPDFLSGANVLTF. CDR3 coding DNA: TGCGCCAGCAGCCAGGCGGCAGGGGTATTACCTGATTTCCTCTCTGGGGCCAACGTCCTGACTTTC.

In the case of this clone: The junction shows a germline mismatch at one end, possibly a read error. The chain links TRBV7-7 to TRBJ2-5; TRBD2 matches at 7 bases. CDR3 length: 15 residues. In germline, CDR1 is SSHAT, CDR2 FNYEAQ (reference sequence). The CDR3 nucleotides are TGTGCTAGCAGCTACCAGGGCGGGGGCCAAGAGACCCAGTACTTC. Translated: CASSYQGGGQETQYF.

CDR3 residues: CASSQGGEQPQHF. CDR3 sequence (DNA): TGTGCCAGCTCTCAGGGTGGGGAACAGCCCCAGCATTTT. The chain recombines TRBV18 with TRBJ1-5; TRBD1 is a possible D gene (5 bases). CDR3 length equals 13 residues. Between the trimmed V and J ends, which lost 6 bases and 7 bases, there was a span of 13 bases. Germline V gives CDR1 KGHSH, CDR2 LQKENI.

The chain is built from TRBV4-3 and TRBJ1-1; no clear D. CDR1 LGHNA and CDR2 YSLEER come from the germline V gene. V was trimmed by 1 base and J by 4 bases, leaving 13 bases between them. This CDR3 has 15 residues. The CDR3 coding sequence is TGCGCCAGCAGCCAAGTCGTAGGCGGAGGCACTGAAGCTTTCTTT. Protein product: CASSQVVGGGTEAFF.

This clone appeared a few times. This chain joins TRBV5-4 and TRBJ2-7, with 7 bases that match TRBD2. The CDR3 spans 15 residues. Germline V gene lookup returns CDR1 SGHNT and CDR2 YYREEE (reference sequence). V lost 0 bases to trimming and J lost 2 bases; unmatched junction nucleotides: 5. The CDR3 DNA sequence: TGTGCCAGCAGCTTGGGGCCTAGCGGAGCCTACGAGCAGTACTTC. Encoded protein: CASSLGPSGAYEQYF.

The CDR3 sequence is CASSLEQGGTEAFF. The CDR3 region has the DNA TGTGCCAGCAGCTTGGAACAGGGCGGCACTGAAGCTTTCTTT. The J gene is TRBJ1-1, the V gene TRBV5-4; a possible D gene is TRBD1 (6 bases). The CDR3 has 14 residues. From germline, CDR1 is SGHNT and CDR2 YYREEE (reference sequence). The germline V and J ends were trimmed by 0 bases and 4 bases, with 10 bases remaining between them.

This clone is a singleton in its sample. The chain couples TRBV19 to TRBJ2-5; maybe TRBD1 (7 bases). V was pared by 6 bases and J by 5 bases, with 13 bases between. The CDR3 extends over 13 amino acids. Germline-derived CDR1 and CDR2 are LNHDA and SQIVND (reference sequence). In DNA form, the CDR3 reads TGTGCCAGTAGCAGGGGGGCCCGGGAGACCCAGTACTTC. Its translation is CASSRGARETQYF.

The chain recombines TRBV7-2 with TRBJ2-7, with 10 bases aligning to TRBD1. J lost 3 bases, V lost 5 bases, and 7 bases had no gene match. The CDR3 consists of 15 residues. Germline CDR1 reads SGHTA; CDR2 reads FQGNSA. Written as DNA, the CDR3 is TGTGCCAGCAGCCTAGGGACAGGGGAGGTCTACGAGCAGTACTTC. Protein sequence: CASSLGTGEVYEQYF.

This clone was detected once. This chain joins TRBV30 and TRBJ2-1, with 8 bases lining up with TRBD2. The germline gives CDR1 GTSNPN, CDR2 SVGIG (reference sequence). The CDR3 spans 13 residues. The V gene end was trimmed by 5 bases and the J gene end by 10 bases; junction bases not matched to a gene: 10. The DNA for the CDR3 is TGTGCCTGGGACCCGCAGCGGGGGTGGGAGCAGTTCTTC. It is translated as CAWDPQRGWEQFF. Together with reference TRBV30 and TRBJ2-1, the CDR3 gives the full variable domain: SQTIHQWPATLVQPVGSPLSLECTVEGTSNPNLYWYRQAAGRGLQLLFYSVGIGQISSEVPQNLSASRPQDRQFILSSKKLLLSDSGFYLCAWDPQRGWEQFFGPGTRLTVL.

This chain uses TRBV19 with TRBJ2-3, with 10 bases fitting TRBD2. The CDR3 has 14 residues. CDR1 LNHDA and CDR2 SQIVND come from the germline V gene (reference sequence). V was pared by 6 bases and J by 5 bases, with 5 bases of the junction left unmatched. CDR3 DNA sequence: TGTGCCAGTAGGAGACTAGCGGGTGGAGATACGCAGTATTTT. Translating it yields CASRRLAGGDTQYF.

The gene calls are TRBV6-5 and TRBJ2-7; 9 nucleotides agree with TRBD1. Germline loops: CDR1 MNHEY, CDR2 SVGAGI. V was pared by 5 bases and J by 5 bases, with 7 bases of the junction left unmatched. This CDR3 has 14 residues. The DNA for the CDR3 is TGTGCCAGCAGTCCATCCGGGACAGGGAACGAGCAGTACTTC. Translation gives CASSPSGTGNEQYF.

The rearrangement uses TRBV10-3 and TRBJ1-5; maybe TRBD1 (5 bases). CDR1 and CDR2 from the germline V gene are ENHRY and SYGVKD. The V end was cut by 6 bases, the J end by 3 bases, with 24 bases between. The CDR3 runs to 18 residues. CDR3 coding DNA: TGTGCCATCAGGGGCAGGGTGTATACGCGGAGTTTCAATCAGCCCCAGCATTTT. Residues: CAIRGRVYTRSFNQPQHF.

This rearrangement joins TRBV6-2 or TRBV6-3 to TRBJ1-5, with 7 bases matching TRBD1. The junction had 10 bases not matched to a gene; V was cut back by 5 bases and J by 0 bases. The CDR3 runs to 17 residues. Germline CDR1 MNHEY, CDR2 SVGEGT. This CDR3 reads CASSIRWDSRSNQPQHF. CDR3 in DNA: TGTGCCAGCAGTATTCGTTGGGACAGCCGTAGCAATCAGCCCCAGCATTTT.

The chain employs TRBV6-5 and TRBJ1-1, with TRBD1 matching 10 bases. This CDR3 is 15 amino acids long. Per the germline V gene, CDR1 is MNHEY and CDR2 is SVGAGI. Trimming cost V 5 bases and J 11 bases; bases outside gene matches: 14. CDR3 loop: CASSPSGTGVLRAFF. CDR3 bases: TGTGCCAGCAGTCCCTCCGGGACAGGGGTTCTGAGGGCTTTCTTT.

To note about this clone: The conserved phenylalanine or tryptophan is not found at the CDR3 terminus, so this likely reflects a read error. The DNA is left out, because the CDR3 cannot be placed on it with certainty; the CDR3 is given as TCRdb lists it. The V and J genes are TRBV20-1 and TRBJ1-6; no DNA check was done on the table's D call, TRBD1. The CDR3 totals 11 residues, both ends included. Germline CDR1 reads DFQATT; CDR2 reads SNEGSKA (reference sequence). The chain's CDR3 is CRCQAYTTDPR.

V is TRBV30 and J is TRBJ2-7; 15 bases are a match to TRBD2. Looked up from germline, CDR1 is GTSNPN and CDR2 is SVGIG (reference sequence). Trimming cost V 2 bases and J 9 bases; bases outside gene matches: 8. CDR3 length: 15 amino acids. The CDR3 sequence: CAWSPGTSGRPRQYF. CDR3 sequence (DNA): TGTGCCTGGAGTCCCGGGACTAGCGGGAGGCCACGGCAGTACTTC.

The CDR3 region has the DNA TGTGCCAGCAGCCCAGGGGGGAGTGAAGCTTTCTTT. Translation: CASSPGGSEAFF. V usage is TRBV9 and J usage is TRBJ1-1; the match to TRBD1 covers 7 bases. The CDR3 spans 12 residues. Germline V CDR1 and CDR2: SGDLS, YYNGEE. The V segment lost 4 bases and the J segment 7 bases; nucleotides outside the gene matches: 4. The entire variable domain, with the rest obtained from reference TRBV9 and TRBJ1-1, is as follows: DSGVTQTPKHLITATGQRVTLRCSPRSGDLSVYWYQQSLDQGLQFLIQYYNGEERAKGNILERFSAQQFPDLHSELNLSSLELGDSALYFCASSPGGSEAFFGQGTRLTVV.

The CDR3 spells CASSREGTQPQHF. The CDR3 bases are TGTGCCAGCAGCCGAGAGGGTACTCAGCCCCAGCATTTT. The gene calls are TRBV7-9 and TRBJ1-5; no clear D. From germline, CDR1 is SEHNR and CDR2 FQNEAQ (reference sequence). Trimming took off 5 bases at V and 6 bases at J, with 11 bases between the two ends. The CDR3 totals 13 residues.

The chain has TRBV7-3 and TRBJ2-1; 7 bases agree with TRBD2. Trimming removed 0 bases from V and 4 bases from J; junction bases left unmatched: 6. The CDR3 extends over 16 amino acids. Germline V CDR1 and CDR2: SGHTA, FQGTGA. The CDR3 here is CASSLTGGLTYNEQFF. CDR3 DNA sequence: TGTGCCAGCAGCTTAACGGGGGGACTAACATACAATGAGCAGTTCTTC.